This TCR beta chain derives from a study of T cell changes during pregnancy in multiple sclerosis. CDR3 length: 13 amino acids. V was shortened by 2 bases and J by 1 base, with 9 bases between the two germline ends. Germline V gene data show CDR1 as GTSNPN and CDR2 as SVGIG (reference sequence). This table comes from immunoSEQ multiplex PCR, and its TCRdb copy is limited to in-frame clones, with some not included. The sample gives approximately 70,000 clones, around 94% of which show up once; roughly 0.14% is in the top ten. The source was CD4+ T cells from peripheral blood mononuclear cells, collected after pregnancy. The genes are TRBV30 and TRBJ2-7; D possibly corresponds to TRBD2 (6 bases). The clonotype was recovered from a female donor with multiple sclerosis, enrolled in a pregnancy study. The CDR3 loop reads CAWSLGLSYEQYF. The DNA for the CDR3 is TGTGCCTGGAGTCTGGGACTTTCCTACGAGCAGTACTTC.